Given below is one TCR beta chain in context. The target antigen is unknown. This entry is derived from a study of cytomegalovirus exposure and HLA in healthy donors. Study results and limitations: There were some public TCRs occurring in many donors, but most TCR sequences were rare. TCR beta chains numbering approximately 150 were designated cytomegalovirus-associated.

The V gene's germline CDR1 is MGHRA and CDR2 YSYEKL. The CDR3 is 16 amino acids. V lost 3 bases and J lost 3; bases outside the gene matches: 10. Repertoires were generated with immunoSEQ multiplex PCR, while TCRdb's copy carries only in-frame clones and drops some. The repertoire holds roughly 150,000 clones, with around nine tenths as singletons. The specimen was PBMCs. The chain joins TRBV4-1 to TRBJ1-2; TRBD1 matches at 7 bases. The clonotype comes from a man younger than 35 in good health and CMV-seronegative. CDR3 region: CASSQEKDRTYYGYTF. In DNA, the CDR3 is TGCGCCAGCAGCCAGGAAAAGGACAGGACCTACTATGGCTACACCTTC.